This TCR beta chain was identified during a study of response to subunit inactivated influenza vaccine. Study-wide points: Few additional T cells are recruited per seasonal influenza vaccination, authors suggested.

There are many counts of this clonotype. The antigen is undetermined. TCRdb reanalysed the RT-PCR reads using MiXCR and keeps one entry per CDR3 protein. The table shows some 190,000 distinct CDR3 sequences, with 14% occurring only once. The receptor was derived from a man over 45 who received an inactivated influenza vaccine. The starting material was CD8+ T cells sorted from PBMCs, obtained 4 to 6 days after vaccination.

The CDR3 protein is CASSLLGSYEQYF. The DNA for the CDR3 is TGTGCCAGCAGTTTGCTCGGATCCTACGAGCAGTACTTC. The rearrangement uses TRBV12-3 or TRBV12-4 and TRBJ2-7; D remains unclear. Trimming removed 3 bases from V and 1 base from J, with 7 bases in between. The CDR3 has 13 residues.